This TCR beta chain was captured in a study of blood T cell repertoires in COVID-19. Background on the study: Samples representing acute and convalescent COVID-19 were sourced from the United States, Italy and Spain. Sources were T cells, B-cell-depleted T cells, or PBMCs; the material itself was cDNA or gDNA.

V lost 0 bases and J 0 bases, leaving 12 bases between the germline ends. Germline CDR1 and CDR2: SGHRS and YFSETQ. The CDR3 totals 16 residues. The age range of participants was about 18 to 89 years, with residence in 20 to 25 US areas. In the source study's methods: Reference gene primer amplification gave estimated nucleated cell counts. TCRdb keeps only in-frame clones here, not all; method: immunoSEQ multiplex PCR. V, J and clone size derive from that table, while D and trimming were established from the DNA sequence. The sample includes some 340,000 clones, around 87% of them seen just once. This clone was picked up a small number of times.

The origin of this receptor is a young woman who had recovered from COVID-19. The chain recombines TRBV5-1 with TRBJ1-1; D is uncertain. The specimen was PBMCs or T cells enriched from blood (not recorded which). The CDR3 region has the DNA TGCGCCAGCAGCTTGGATCCCGGGGTCCTGAACACTGAAGCTTTCTTT. Translating it yields CASSLDPGVLNTEAFF.